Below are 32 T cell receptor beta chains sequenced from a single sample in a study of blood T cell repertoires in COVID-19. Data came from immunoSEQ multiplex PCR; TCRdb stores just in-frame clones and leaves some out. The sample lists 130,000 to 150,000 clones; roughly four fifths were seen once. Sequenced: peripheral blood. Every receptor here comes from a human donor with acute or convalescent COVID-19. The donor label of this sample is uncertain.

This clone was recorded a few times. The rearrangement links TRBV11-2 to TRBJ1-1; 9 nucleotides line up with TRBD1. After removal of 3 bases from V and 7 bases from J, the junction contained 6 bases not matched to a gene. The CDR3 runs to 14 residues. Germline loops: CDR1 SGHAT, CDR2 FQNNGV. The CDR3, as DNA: TGTGCCAGCAGCTTTCCCGGGACAGGGTTTGAAGCTTTCTTT. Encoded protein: CASSFPGTGFEAFF.

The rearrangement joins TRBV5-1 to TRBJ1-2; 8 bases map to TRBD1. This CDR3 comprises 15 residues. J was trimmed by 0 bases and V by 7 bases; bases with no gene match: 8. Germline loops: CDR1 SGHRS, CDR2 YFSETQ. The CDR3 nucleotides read TGCGCCAGCGCACATTCAGGGGGCGCTAACTATGGCTACACCTTC. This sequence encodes CASAHSGGANYGYTF.

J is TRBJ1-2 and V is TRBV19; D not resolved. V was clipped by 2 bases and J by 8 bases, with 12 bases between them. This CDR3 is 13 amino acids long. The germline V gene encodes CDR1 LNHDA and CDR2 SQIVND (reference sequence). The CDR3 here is CASSIYEGQGYTF. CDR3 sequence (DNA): TGTGCCAGTAGTATATACGAGGGCCAGGGCTACACCTTC.

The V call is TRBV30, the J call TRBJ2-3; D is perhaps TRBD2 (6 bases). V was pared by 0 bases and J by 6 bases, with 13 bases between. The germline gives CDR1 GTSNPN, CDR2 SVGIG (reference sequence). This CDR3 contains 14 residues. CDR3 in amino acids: CAWSVGQAGDTQYF. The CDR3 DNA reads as TGTGCCTGGAGTGTAGGGCAGGCGGGGGATACGCAGTATTTT.

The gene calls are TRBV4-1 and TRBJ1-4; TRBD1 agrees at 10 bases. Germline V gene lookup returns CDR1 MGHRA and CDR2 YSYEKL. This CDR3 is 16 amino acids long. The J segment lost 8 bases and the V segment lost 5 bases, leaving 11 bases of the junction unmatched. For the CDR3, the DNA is TGCGCCAGCAGCACTCGCTTCCAGGGACAGGGGGAAAAACTGTTTTTT. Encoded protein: CASSTRFQGQGEKLFF.

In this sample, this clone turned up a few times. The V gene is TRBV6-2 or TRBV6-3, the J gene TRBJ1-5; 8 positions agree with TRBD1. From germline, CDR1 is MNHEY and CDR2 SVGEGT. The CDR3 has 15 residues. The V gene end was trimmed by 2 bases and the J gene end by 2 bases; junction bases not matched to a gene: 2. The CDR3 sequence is CASSYPGGGNQPQHF. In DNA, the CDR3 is TGTGCCAGCAGTTACCCAGGGGGCGGCAATCAGCCCCAGCATTTT.

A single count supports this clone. The CDR3 spells CSVIDRTDTQYF. CDR3 coding DNA: TGCAGCGTAATAGACAGAACAGATACGCAGTATTTT. The chain employs TRBV29-1 and TRBJ2-3; a possible D gene is TRBD1 (5 bases). Trimming removed 6 bases at V and 3 bases at J, with 10 bases between. The CDR3 is 12 amino acids. The germline V gene encodes CDR1 SQVTM and CDR2 ANQGSEA.

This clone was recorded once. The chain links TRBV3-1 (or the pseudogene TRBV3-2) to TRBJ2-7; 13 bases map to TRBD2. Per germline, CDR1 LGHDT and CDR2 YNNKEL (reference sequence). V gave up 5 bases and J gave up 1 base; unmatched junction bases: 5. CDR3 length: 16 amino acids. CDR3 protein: CASSFGLAGESYEQYV. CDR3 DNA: TGTGCCAGCAGCTTCGGACTAGCGGGGGAGTCCTACGAGCAGTACGTC.

CDR3 DNA: TGTGCCAGCAGCAGACAGGGAATAAGTGGTCAGCCCCAGCATTTT. This codes for CASSRQGISGQPQHF. The chain joins TRBV2 to TRBJ1-5, with 7 bases matching TRBD1. Losses at the gene ends were 6 bases for V and 6 bases for J; bases not matched to a gene: 11. Germline lookup yields CDR1 SNHLY and CDR2 FYNNEI. The CDR3 is 15 amino acids.

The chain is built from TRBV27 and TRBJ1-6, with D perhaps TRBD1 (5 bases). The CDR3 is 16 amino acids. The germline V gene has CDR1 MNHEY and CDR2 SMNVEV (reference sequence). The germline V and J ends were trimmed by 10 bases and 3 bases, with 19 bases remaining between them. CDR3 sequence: CATRGGMQHYNSPLHF. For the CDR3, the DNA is TGTGCCACTAGGGGAGGGATGCAGCACTATAATTCACCCCTCCACTTT.

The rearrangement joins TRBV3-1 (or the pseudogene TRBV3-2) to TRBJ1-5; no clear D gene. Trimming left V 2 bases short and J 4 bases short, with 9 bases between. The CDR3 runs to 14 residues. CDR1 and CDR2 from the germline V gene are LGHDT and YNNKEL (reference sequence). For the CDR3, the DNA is TGTGCCAGCAGCCAAATCGGGATTAATCAGCCCCAGCATTTT. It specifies CASSQIGINQPQHF.

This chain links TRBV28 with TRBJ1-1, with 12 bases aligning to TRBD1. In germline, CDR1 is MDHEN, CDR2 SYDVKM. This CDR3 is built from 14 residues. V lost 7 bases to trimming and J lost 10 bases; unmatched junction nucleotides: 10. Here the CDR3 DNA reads TGTGCCAGCACTCTTCCCGGGACAGGGGGCCCAGCTTTCTTT. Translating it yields CASTLPGTGGPAFF.

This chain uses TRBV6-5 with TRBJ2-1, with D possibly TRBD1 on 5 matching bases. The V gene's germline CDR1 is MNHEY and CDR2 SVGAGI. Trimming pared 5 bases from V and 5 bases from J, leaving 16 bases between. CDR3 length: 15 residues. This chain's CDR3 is CASSPQDAANNEQFF. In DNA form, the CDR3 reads TGTGCCAGCAGTCCACAGGACGCAGCTAACAATGAGCAGTTCTTC.

CDR3 in amino acids: CASSELEASYEQYF. The CDR3 DNA follows: TGCGCCAGCAGTGAGCTAGAGGCTTCCTACGAGCAGTACTTC. V and J are TRBV10-2 and TRBJ2-7; D is unclear. V lost 2 bases and J lost 1, with 9 bases in between. The germline CDR1 and CDR2 sequences are WSHSY and SAAADI. The CDR3 sequence is 14 residues long.

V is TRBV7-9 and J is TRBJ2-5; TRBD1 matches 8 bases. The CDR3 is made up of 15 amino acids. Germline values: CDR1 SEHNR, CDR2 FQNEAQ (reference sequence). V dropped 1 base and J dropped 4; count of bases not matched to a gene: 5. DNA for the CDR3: TGTGCCAGCAGCTTAGATTGGACAGGGCGAGAGACCCAGTACTTC. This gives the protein CASSLDWTGRETQYF.

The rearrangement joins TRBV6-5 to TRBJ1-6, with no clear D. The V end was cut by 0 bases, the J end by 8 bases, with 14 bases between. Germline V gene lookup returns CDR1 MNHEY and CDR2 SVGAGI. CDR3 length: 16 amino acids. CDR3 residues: CASSYSGRRTDSPLHF. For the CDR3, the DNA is TGTGCCAGCAGTTACTCCGGTCGGAGGACGGATTCACCCCTCCACTTT.

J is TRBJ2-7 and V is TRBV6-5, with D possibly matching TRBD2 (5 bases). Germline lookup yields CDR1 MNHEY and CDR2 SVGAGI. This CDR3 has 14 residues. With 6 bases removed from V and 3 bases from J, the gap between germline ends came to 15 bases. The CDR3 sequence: CASRPRETIYEQYV. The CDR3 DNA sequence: TGTGCCAGCAGACCGAGGGAGACAATCTACGAGCAGTACGTC.

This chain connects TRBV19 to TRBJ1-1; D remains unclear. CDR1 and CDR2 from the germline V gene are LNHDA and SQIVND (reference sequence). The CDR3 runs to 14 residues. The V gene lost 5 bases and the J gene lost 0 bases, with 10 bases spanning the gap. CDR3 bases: TGTGCCAGTAGTCGTAGTCGCATGAACACTGAAGCTTTCTTT. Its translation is CASSRSRMNTEAFF.

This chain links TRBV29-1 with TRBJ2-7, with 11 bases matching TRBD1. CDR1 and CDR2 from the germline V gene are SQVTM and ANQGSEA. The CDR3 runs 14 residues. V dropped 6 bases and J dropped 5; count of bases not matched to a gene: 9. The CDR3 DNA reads TGCAGCGTGGCCGGGACAGGGGGTTTTAACGAGCAGTACTTC. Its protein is CSVAGTGGFNEQYF.

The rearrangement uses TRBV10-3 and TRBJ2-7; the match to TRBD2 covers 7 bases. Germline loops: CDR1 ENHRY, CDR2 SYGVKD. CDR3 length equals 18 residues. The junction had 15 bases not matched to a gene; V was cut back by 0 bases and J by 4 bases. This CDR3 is CAISESIAAIAGTYEQYV. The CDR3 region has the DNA TGTGCCATCAGTGAGTCGATCGCGGCGATAGCGGGCACTTACGAGCAGTACGTC.

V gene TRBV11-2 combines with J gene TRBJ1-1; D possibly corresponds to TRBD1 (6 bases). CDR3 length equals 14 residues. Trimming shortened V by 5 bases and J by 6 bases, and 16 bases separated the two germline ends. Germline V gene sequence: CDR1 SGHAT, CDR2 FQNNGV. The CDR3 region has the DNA TGTGCCAGCAGCCAGGGGTATCCGATCCCTGAAGCTTTCTTT. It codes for CASSQGYPIPEAFF.

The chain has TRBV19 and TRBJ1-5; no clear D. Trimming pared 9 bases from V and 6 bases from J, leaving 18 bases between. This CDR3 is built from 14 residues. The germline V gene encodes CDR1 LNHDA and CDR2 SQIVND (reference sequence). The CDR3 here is CASKLGASGQPQHF. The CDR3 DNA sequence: TGTGCCAGCAAGCTAGGTGCCTCGGGTCAGCCCCAGCATTTT.

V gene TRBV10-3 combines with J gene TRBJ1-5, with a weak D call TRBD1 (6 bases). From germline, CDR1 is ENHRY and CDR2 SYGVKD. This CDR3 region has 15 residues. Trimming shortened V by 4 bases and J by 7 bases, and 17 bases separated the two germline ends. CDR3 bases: TGTGCCATCAGTGGGGCAAAACAGGGAGGGCAGCCCCAGCATTTT. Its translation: CAISGAKQGGQPQHF.

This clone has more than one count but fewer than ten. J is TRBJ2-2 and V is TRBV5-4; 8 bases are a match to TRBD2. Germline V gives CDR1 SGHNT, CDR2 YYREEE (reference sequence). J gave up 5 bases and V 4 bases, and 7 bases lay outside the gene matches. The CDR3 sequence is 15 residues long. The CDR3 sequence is CASSPGGTVTGELFF. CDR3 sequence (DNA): TGTGCCAGCAGCCCGGGGGGGACGGTAACCGGGGAGCTGTTTTTT.

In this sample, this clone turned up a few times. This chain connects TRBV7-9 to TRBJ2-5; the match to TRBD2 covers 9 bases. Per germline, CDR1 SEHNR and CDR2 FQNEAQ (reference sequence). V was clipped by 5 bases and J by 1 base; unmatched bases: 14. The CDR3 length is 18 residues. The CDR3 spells CASSRLPQLAGLQETQYF. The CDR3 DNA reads TGTGCCAGCAGCCGATTGCCGCAGCTAGCGGGGCTCCAAGAGACCCAGTACTTC. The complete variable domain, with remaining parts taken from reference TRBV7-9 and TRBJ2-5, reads DTGVSQNPRHKITKRGQNVTFRCDPISEHNRLYWYRQTLGQGPEFLTYFQNEAQLEKSRLLSDRFSAERPKGSFSTLEIQRTEQGDSAMYLCASSRLPQLAGLQETQYFGPGTRLLVL.

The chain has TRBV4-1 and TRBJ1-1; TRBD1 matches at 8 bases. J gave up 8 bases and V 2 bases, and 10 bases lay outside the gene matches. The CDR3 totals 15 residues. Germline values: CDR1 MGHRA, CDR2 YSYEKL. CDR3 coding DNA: TGCGCCAGCAGCCAACCTAGACAGGGGATGAGGGAAGCTTTCTTT. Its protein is CASSQPRQGMREAFF.

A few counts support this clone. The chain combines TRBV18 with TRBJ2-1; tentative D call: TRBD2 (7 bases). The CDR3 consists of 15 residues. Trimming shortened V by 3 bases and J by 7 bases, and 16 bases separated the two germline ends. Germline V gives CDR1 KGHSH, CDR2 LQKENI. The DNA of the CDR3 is TGTGCCAGCTCACCCCAAGGGGGGGACCTTAATGAGCAGTTCTTC. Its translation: CASSPQGGDLNEQFF.

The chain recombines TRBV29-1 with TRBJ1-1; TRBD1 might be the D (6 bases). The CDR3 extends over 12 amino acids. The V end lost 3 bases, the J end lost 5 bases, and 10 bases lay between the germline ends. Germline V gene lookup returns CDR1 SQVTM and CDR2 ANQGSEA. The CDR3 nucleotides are TGCAGCGTTGACAGGGGAGGGACTGAAGCTTTCTTT. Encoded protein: CSVDRGGTEAFF.

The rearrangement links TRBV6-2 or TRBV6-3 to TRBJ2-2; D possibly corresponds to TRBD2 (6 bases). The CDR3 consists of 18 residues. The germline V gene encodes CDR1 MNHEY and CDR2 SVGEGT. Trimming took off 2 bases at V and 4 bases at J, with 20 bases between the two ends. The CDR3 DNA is TGTGCCAGCAGTTACCCGACTCGTCCAGCGGGCCTCACCGGGGAGCTGTTTTTT. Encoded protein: CASSYPTRPAGLTGELFF.

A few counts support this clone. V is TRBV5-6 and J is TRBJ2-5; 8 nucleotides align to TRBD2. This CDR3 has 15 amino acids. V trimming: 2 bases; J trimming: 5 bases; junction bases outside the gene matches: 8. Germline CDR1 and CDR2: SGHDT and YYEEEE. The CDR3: CASSFLRGGRETQYF. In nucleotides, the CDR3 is TGTGCCAGCAGCTTCCTTCGGGGGGGCCGCGAGACCCAGTACTTC.

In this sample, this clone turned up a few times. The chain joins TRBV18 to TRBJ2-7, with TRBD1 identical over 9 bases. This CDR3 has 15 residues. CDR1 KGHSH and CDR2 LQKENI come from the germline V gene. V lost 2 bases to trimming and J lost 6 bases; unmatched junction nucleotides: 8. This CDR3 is CASSPGTGFPGEQYV. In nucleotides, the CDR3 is TGTGCCAGCTCACCAGGGACAGGGTTTCCTGGCGAGCAGTACGTC.

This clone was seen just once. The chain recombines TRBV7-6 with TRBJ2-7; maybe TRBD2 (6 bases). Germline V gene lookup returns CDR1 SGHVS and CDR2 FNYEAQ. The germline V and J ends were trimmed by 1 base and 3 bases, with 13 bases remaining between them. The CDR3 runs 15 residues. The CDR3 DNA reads TGTGCCAGCAGCTTAGAGATAGGGAGGAACTACGAGCAGTACTTC. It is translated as CASSLEIGRNYEQYF.